The T cell receptor beta chain described here comes from a study of T cell repertoires in cytomegalovirus infection. Background on the study: Both CMV infection and a matching HLA type were indicated by public TCR beta signatures.

As for this clonotype: What it recognizes is unknown.

V dropped 6 bases and J dropped 4 bases, with 10 bases sitting between them. Germline loops: CDR1 DFQATT, CDR2 SNEGSKA (reference sequence). The CDR3 has 11 residues. TCRdb independently ran MiXCR on the reads; one entry per CDR3 protein. Counted here are around 280,000 distinct CDR3 sequences, approximately 13% occurring once; the ten biggest clones make up roughly 9.7%. Study results and limitations: Frequencies of public TCR beta families were cumulated, and this identified carriers of CMV plus the relevant HLA. HLA-C-restricted CMV-specific TCR beta clonotypes prevailed in the ex vivo response.

The sequenced material came from PBMCs. The clonotype was recovered from a human donor in good health (CMV status not recorded). Some clones in this sample may be carry-over from other donors' samples. The gene calls are TRBV20-1 and TRBJ2-7; D is perhaps TRBD1 (6 bases). CDR3 DNA sequence: TGCAGTGCCATAGGGGGATACGAGCAGTACTTC. Protein: CSAIGGYEQYF.